This is a list of T cell receptor beta chains from one sample in a study of blood T cell repertoires in COVID-19. Using immunoSEQ multiplex PCR, the repertoire was profiled, and TCRdb retains in-frame clones only, with some absent. The sample shows roughly 140,000 clones, approximately 90% of them seen only once. The source material was peripheral blood. Receptors were obtained from an elderly woman with acute or convalescent COVID-19. The CDR3 runs from the conserved cysteine through the conserved F or W. The order of the fields is V gene, clone size, J gene, D gene, CDR3 protein, CDR3 DNA. A D gene is named only where the DNA matches it firmly. Expanded clones are given a class, and other clones once, few, many or no size at all.

TRBV7-2	-	TRBJ2-1	-	CASSLGAGNEQFF	TGTGCCAGCAGCTTGGGTGCGGGCAATGAGCAGTTCTTC
TRBV18	-	TRBJ1-1	TRBD1	CASSPASQGGTEAFF	TGTGCCAGCTCACCAGCGAGTCAGGGGGGCACTGAAGCTTTCTTT
TRBV5-6	-	TRBJ2-3	TRBD2	CASSPSGGLGTDTQYF	TGTGCCAGCAGCCCTAGCGGGGGGCTAGGCACAGATACGCAGTATTTT
TRBV7-6	-	TRBJ1-3	TRBD1	CASSVDRGLGNTIYF	TGTGCCAGCAGCGTAGACAGGGGGCTTGGAAACACCATATATTTT
TRBV2	-	TRBJ1-2	-	CASSEGEGVIYGYTF	TGTGCCAGCAGTGAAGGGGAGGGGGTAATCTATGGCTACACCTTC
TRBV5-1	-	TRBJ2-3	-	CASSLDPPQFSTDTQYF	TGCGCCAGCAGCTTGGATCCCCCACAATTTTCCACAGATACGCAGTATTTT
TRBV10-3	once	TRBJ1-5	-	CAIRGSNQPQHF	TGTGCCATACGGGGTAGCAATCAGCCCCAGCATTTT
TRBV19	-	TRBJ2-7	-	CASSKLAGGGSYEQYF	TGTGCCAGTAGTAAACTAGCAGGGGGAGGCTCCTACGAGCAGTACTTC
TRBV3-1/TRBV3-2	-	TRBJ1-6	-	CASSQNGQPNSPLHF	TGTGCCAGCAGCCAAAACGGACAGCCCAATTCACCCCTCCACTTT
TRBV7-9	-	TRBJ1-2	-	CASSLKGGGDGYTF	TGTGCCAGCAGCTTAAAGGGAGGTGGGGATGGCTACACCTTC
TRBV7-2	-	TRBJ1-6	TRBD1	CASSPQGTNSPLHF	TGTGCCAGCAGCCCACAGGGGACGAATTCACCCCTCCACTTT
TRBV5-1	-	TRBJ1-4	TRBD1	CASSPAGQGGNEKLFF	TGCGCCAGCAGCCCGGCGGGACAGGGGGGGAATGAAAAACTGTTTTTT
TRBV7-2	-	TRBJ2-7	-	CASSLDAGDTYEQYF	TGTGCCAGCAGCTTAGACGCGGGGGACACCTACGAGCAGTACTTC
TRBV18	-	TRBJ2-2	-	CASSPPAGVSGELFF	TGTGCCAGCTCACCACCTGCAGGGGTGAGCGGGGAGCTGTTTTTT
TRBV12-3/TRBV12-4	-	TRBJ2-5	-	CASSTQETQYF	TGTGCCAGCAGTACTCAAGAGACCCAGTACTTC
TRBV7-2	-	TRBJ2-5	TRBD2	CASSLGLAGGLETQYF	TGTGCCAGCAGCTTAGGGCTAGCGGGGGGGCTAGAGACCCAGTACTTC
TRBV5-1	-	TRBJ1-1	TRBD1	CASSLQGGHTEAFF	TGCGCCAGCAGCCTACAGGGGGGTCACACTGAAGCTTTCTTT
TRBV5-1	-	TRBJ1-5	-	CASSLEGGNQPQHF	TGCGCCAGCAGCTTGGAAGGGGGCAATCAGCCCCAGCATTTT
TRBV7-8	-	TRBJ2-1	TRBD1	CASSVGDREKQFF	TGTGCCAGCAGCGTCGGCGACAGGGAGAAGCAGTTCTTC
TRBV7-2	-	TRBJ2-1	TRBD2	CASSLIRAGYNEQFF	TGTGCCAGCAGCTTAATTCGAGCGGGGTACAATGAGCAGTTCTTC
TRBV27	-	TRBJ1-2	TRBD1	CASSSSPGTGVGYTF	TGTGCCAGCAGTTCTAGTCCCGGGACAGGGGTTGGCTACACCTTC
TRBV19	-	TRBJ2-2	-	CASKRQYTGELFF	TGTGCCAGTAAGCGACAGTACACCGGGGAGCTGTTTTTT
TRBV27	-	TRBJ2-2	TRBD2	CASSLIAGVSTGELFF	TGTGCCAGCAGTTTAATAGCGGGGGTATCCACCGGGGAGCTGTTTTTT
TRBV7-2	-	TRBJ2-2	TRBD2	CASSPPSASGPWNTGELFF	TGTGCCAGCAGCCCTCCTTCGGCTAGCGGCCCTTGGAACACCGGGGAGCTGTTTTTT
TRBV6-2/TRBV6-3	-	TRBJ2-7	-	CASSSRKVPHLYEQYF	TGTGCCAGCAGTTCCAGGAAGGTACCCCACCTCTACGAGCAGTACTTC
TRBV20-1	-	TRBJ2-3	TRBD2	CSASETSGGPWGTDTQYF	TGCAGTGCTAGTGAAACTAGCGGGGGGCCTTGGGGGACAGATACGCAGTATTTT
TRBV6-6	-	TRBJ2-1	-	CASSYSSPANEQFF	TGTGCCAGCAGTTACTCGTCTCCTGCGAATGAGCAGTTCTTC
TRBV11-2	-	TRBJ2-3	TRBD2	CASSIRTSGGSTDTQYF	TGTGCCAGCAGCATCCGGACTAGCGGGGGGTCGACAGATACGCAGTATTTT
TRBV4-3	-	TRBJ1-5	-	CASSQDLGNQPQHF	TGCGCCAGCAGCCAAGATCTAGGTAATCAGCCCCAGCATTTT
TRBV6-5	-	TRBJ1-3	-	CASTARFSGNTIYF	TGTGCCAGCACCGCTCGCTTTAGTGGAAACACCATATATTTT
TRBV12-5	-	TRBJ2-7	-	CASGRTEQGEQYF	TGTGCTAGTGGGAGGACTGAACAGGGCGAGCAGTACTTC
TRBV20-1	once	TRBJ1-1	TRBD1	CSASRTGDTEAFF	TGCAGTGCTAGTAGGACAGGGGACACTGAAGCTTTCTTT
TRBV29-1	-	TRBJ1-2	TRBD1	CSVGTANYGYTF	TGCAGCGTCGGGACAGCTAACTATGGCTACACCTTC
TRBV19	-	TRBJ1-5	-	CASSRVSGNSYNQPQHF	TGTGCCAGTAGTAGAGTATCCGGGAACAGTTACAATCAGCCCCAGCATTTT
TRBV7-7	-	TRBJ2-3	-	CASSTRHLDTQYF	TGTGCTAGCAGCACCAGGCATTTGGATACGCAGTATTTT
TRBV5-1	few	TRBJ1-1	TRBD1	CASSWMPGQGGNTEAFF	TGCGCCAGCAGCTGGATGCCTGGACAGGGCGGGAACACTGAAGCTTTCTTT
TRBV27	-	TRBJ1-2	-	CASSFFGGYGYTF	TGTGCCAGCAGTTTTTTCGGAGGCTATGGCTACACCTTC
TRBV27	-	TRBJ1-5	TRBD1	CASSPGQGARGSNQPQHF	TGTGCCAGCAGCCCAGGACAGGGGGCGCGGGGGAGCAATCAGCCCCAGCATTTT
TRBV5-5	-	TRBJ1-2	-	CASSPPGGSYYGYTF	TGTGCCAGCAGCCCCCCGGGGGGTAGTTACTATGGCTACACCTTC
TRBV4-3	once	TRBJ1-2	-	CASSLRGEGYTF	TGCGCCAGCAGCCTCAGGGGTGAGGGCTACACCTTC
TRBV19	-	TRBJ1-4	-	CASTPRGGVNEKLFF	TGTGCCAGTACCCCAAGAGGGGGAGTTAATGAAAAACTGTTTTTT
TRBV7-2	once	TRBJ2-3	-	CASSLAGAVDTQYF	TGTGCCAGCAGCTTAGCGGGAGCGGTAGATACGCAGTATTTT
TRBV4-2	-	TRBJ1-1	TRBD1	CASSQDWQGDTEAFF	TGTGCCAGCAGCCAAGATTGGCAGGGGGACACTGAAGCTTTCTTT
TRBV19	-	TRBJ2-3	-	CASSIQGTDTQYF	TGTGCCAGTAGTATCCAGGGTACAGATACGCAGTATTTT
TRBV12-3/TRBV12-4	-	TRBJ1-2	-	CASSLRAGGYTF	TGTGCCAGCAGTTTGCGGGCTGGAGGCTACACCTTC
TRBV4-3	-	TRBJ1-2	-	CASSQGVTPDLAAF	TGCGCCAGCAGCCAAGGGGTCACCCCTGATTTAGCCGCCTTC